Below are 29 T cell receptor beta chains sequenced from a single sample in a study of blood T cell repertoires in COVID-19. The assay was immunoSEQ multiplex PCR, and TCRdb's table has in-frame clones only and misses some. The profile shows about 390,000 clones, around nine tenths of them singletons. Specimen: PBMCs or T cells enriched from blood (not recorded which). The source is a woman aged 45-65 years who had recovered from COVID-19.

This chain uses TRBV28 with TRBJ1-1; D call uncertain. The CDR3 consists of 13 residues. Trimming pared 5 bases from V and 11 bases from J, leaving 18 bases between. Looked up from germline, CDR1 is MDHEN and CDR2 is SYDVKM. The CDR3 loop is CASSPAAPGLAFF. CDR3 sequence (DNA): TGTGCCAGCAGTCCGGCGGCGCCCGGACTTGCTTTCTTT.

V usage is TRBV2 and J usage is TRBJ2-7; 10 nucleotides match TRBD2. The germline V gene encodes CDR1 SNHLY and CDR2 FYNNEI. J was trimmed by 0 bases and V by 7 bases; bases with no gene match: 3. This CDR3 is built from 14 residues. Here the CDR3 DNA reads TGTGCCAGCACCAGACTAGCGGGCTCCTACGAGCAGTACTTC. As protein: CASTRLAGSYEQYF.

The gene calls are TRBV25-1 and TRBJ1-2, with 7 bases matching TRBD1. V lost 5 bases to trimming and J lost 5 bases; unmatched junction nucleotides: 5. Germline lookup yields CDR1 MGHDK and CDR2 SYGVNS. This CDR3 comprises 13 residues. The CDR3 protein is CASSRQGEYGYTF. DNA for the CDR3: TGTGCCAGCAGTCGACAGGGCGAGTATGGCTACACCTTC.

The genes are TRBV5-4 and TRBJ2-3; 8 bases fit TRBD2. This CDR3 comprises 15 residues. J gave up 3 bases and V 1 base, and 4 bases lay outside the gene matches. Germline V lookup: CDR1 SGHNT, CDR2 YYREEE (reference sequence). The CDR3 reads CASSLRGGGTDTQYF. CDR3 DNA sequence: TGTGCCAGCAGCTTGCGGGGGGGCGGGACAGATACGCAGTATTTT.

This chain links TRBV19 with TRBJ1-4; no firm D call. The CDR3 runs to 15 residues. Germline V gives CDR1 LNHDA, CDR2 SQIVND (reference sequence). V was cut by 3 bases and J by 2 bases, with 10 bases left in between. As DNA, the CDR3 is TGTGCCAGTAGTATTGGAGGCGCGACTAATGAAAAACTGTTTTTT. Its protein product is CASSIGGATNEKLFF. The variable domain in full, completed from reference TRBV19 and TRBJ1-4, reads DGGITQSPKYLFRKEGQNVTLSCEQNLNHDAMYWYRQDPGQGLRLIYYSQIVNDFQKGDIAEGYSVSREKKESFPLTVTSAQKNPTAFYLCASSIGGATNEKLFFGSGTQLSVL.

The chain links TRBV5-8 to TRBJ1-5, with TRBD1 identical over 8 bases. With 5 bases clipped from V and 6 bases from J, the junction kept 13 bases outside the gene matches. The CDR3 has 16 residues. Per the germline V gene, CDR1 is SGHTS and CDR2 is YDEGEE. The DNA for the CDR3 is TGTGCCAGCAGACCCACCGGGACAGGCTCTACTCAGCCCCAGCATTTT. Protein sequence: CASRPTGTGSTQPQHF.

The chain carries TRBV30 and TRBJ1-4; D possibly corresponds to TRBD1 (5 bases). With 3 bases removed from V and 0 bases from J, the gap between germline ends came to 11 bases. The CDR3 contains 15 residues. CDR1 is GTSNPN and CDR2 is SVGIG in the germline V gene (reference sequence). CDR3 in DNA: TGTGCCTGGAGACCCCCGGGGGCAACTAATGAAAAACTGTTTTTT. This encodes CAWRPPGATNEKLFF.

The chain has TRBV9 and TRBJ1-1; D is uncertain. Per germline, CDR1 SGDLS and CDR2 YYNGEE. Trimming left V 0 bases short and J 6 bases short, with 15 bases between. The CDR3 runs 15 residues. The CDR3 protein is CASSVAPGRVAEAFF. CDR3 in DNA: TGTGCCAGCAGCGTAGCACCTGGGAGGGTCGCTGAAGCTTTCTTT.

The chain links TRBV15 to TRBJ1-6, with TRBD1 identical over 7 bases. CDR1 and CDR2 from the germline V gene are LNHNV and YYDKDF (reference sequence). V dropped 5 bases and J dropped 10; count of bases not matched to a gene: 14. The length of the CDR3 is 16 residues. The CDR3 sequence is CATSSIDRGGESPLHF. DNA for the CDR3: TGTGCCACCAGCTCCATCGACCGAGGGGGCGAATCACCCCTCCACTTT.

This clone was counted a few times. This chain uses TRBV29-1 with TRBJ2-1; D is unresolved. Germline V gives CDR1 SQVTM, CDR2 ANQGSEA. This CDR3 has 14 residues. Trimming shortened V by 5 bases and J by 2 bases, and 13 bases separated the two germline ends. The CDR3 region has the DNA TGCAGCGTTTCAGACCCGGCGGCCTACAATGAGCAGTTCTTC. Translating it yields CSVSDPAAYNEQFF.

The chain is built from TRBV27 and TRBJ1-2; 10 nucleotides align to TRBD1. J gave up 4 bases and V 8 bases, and 10 bases lay outside the gene matches. The CDR3 loop spans 15 amino acids. Germline V gene data show CDR1 as MNHEY and CDR2 as SMNVEV (reference sequence). This chain's CDR3 is CASGTGAAGSYGYTF. DNA of the CDR3: TGTGCCAGCGGGACAGGGGCTGCTGGGAGCTATGGCTACACCTTC.

The chain recombines TRBV4-3 with TRBJ2-2; 8 nucleotides agree with TRBD2. The V gene end was trimmed by 0 bases and the J gene end by 7 bases; junction bases not matched to a gene: 4. The germline gives CDR1 LGHNA, CDR2 YSLEER. The CDR3 totals 15 residues. DNA for the CDR3: TGCGCCAGCAGCCAAGATCCGGGGGGGATCGGGGAGCTGTTTTTT. It codes for CASSQDPGGIGELFF.

The chain is built from TRBV19 and TRBJ2-3; 8 bases align to TRBD1. V lost 6 bases and J lost 6; bases outside the gene matches: 5. CDR1 LNHDA and CDR2 SQIVND come from the germline V gene (reference sequence). This CDR3 comprises 13 residues. This CDR3 is CASRTTGVDTQYF. The CDR3 DNA follows: TGTGCCAGTAGGACGACAGGGGTCGATACGCAGTATTTT.

This chain connects TRBV27 to TRBJ1-6; no reliable D call. Between the trimmed V and J ends, which lost 8 bases and 0 bases, there was a span of 14 bases. Germline-derived CDR1 and CDR2 are MNHEY and SMNVEV (reference sequence). There are 16 residues in the CDR3. For the CDR3, the DNA is TGTGCCAGCGGGTGGACCGGGAGCTCCTATAATTCACCCCTCCACTTT. This encodes CASGWTGSSYNSPLHF.

CDR3 DNA sequence: TGTGCCAGCTCACCATTCGAACAGAACACTGAAGCTTTCTTT. Residues: CASSPFEQNTEAFF. This chain uses TRBV18 with TRBJ1-1, with D unclear. V was pared by 2 bases and J by 1 base, with 8 bases between. Germline CDR1 is KGHSH and CDR2 is LQKENI. CDR3 length equals 14 residues.

The chain uses TRBV25-1 and TRBJ1-2, with no clear D. The V gene's germline CDR1 is MGHDK and CDR2 SYGVNS. This CDR3 has 14 residues. The V gene lost 4 bases and the J gene lost 4 bases, with 13 bases spanning the gap. The CDR3 reads CASSAPGFGYGYTF. In DNA, the CDR3 is TGTGCCAGCAGTGCGCCGGGGTTTGGCTATGGCTACACCTTC.

The chain is built from TRBV2 and TRBJ2-7, with D possibly matching TRBD2 (5 bases). The V end was cut by 8 bases, the J end by 0 bases, with 8 bases between. Per the germline V gene, CDR1 is SNHLY and CDR2 is FYNNEI. CDR3 length equals 12 residues. As DNA, the CDR3 is TGTGCCAGCCTCCGGGGCTCCTACGAGCAGTACTTC. It specifies CASLRGSYEQYF.

The chain has TRBV6-5 and TRBJ2-7; D gene uncertain. The CDR3 sequence is 15 residues long. Germline V gene data show CDR1 as MNHEY and CDR2 as SVGAGI. V was trimmed by 6 bases and J by 6 bases, leaving 21 bases between them. DNA for the CDR3: TGTGCCAGCAGCCTAAGCCCGACAAGTCAAGGCGAGCAGTACTTC. Its translation is CASSLSPTSQGEQYF.

The chain carries TRBV21-1 and TRBJ2-3; TRBD1 is the table's D call and was not checked against the DNA. TRBV21-1 is given as a pseudogene. This CDR3 region has 21 residues. The CDR3 region has the DNA TGTGCCAGCCCCCAGGGGTATGTTGGTAATGGGCTCGGGCCTAGCACAGATACGCAGTATTTT. Its protein is CASPQGYVGNGLGPSTDTQYF.

As DNA, the CDR3 is TGTGCCAGCAGTTACAAGGACAGGGAAAAACTGTTTTTT. It encodes CASSYKDREKLFF. The chain uses TRBV6-2 or TRBV6-3 and TRBJ1-4; 7 nucleotides agree with TRBD1. CDR3 length: 13 amino acids. Trimming at V came to 2 bases and at J to 8 bases, leaving 2 bases not matched to a gene. The germline V gene has CDR1 MNHEY and CDR2 SVGEGT.

This chain joins TRBV19 and TRBJ1-2, with a weak D call TRBD1 (5 bases). Trimming stripped 6 bases from V and 4 bases from J, with 18 bases between. Germline values: CDR1 LNHDA, CDR2 SQIVND (reference sequence). The CDR3 runs 15 residues. CDR3 DNA: TGTGCCAGTAGGGAAGAAGGGGCCGGGAGCTATGGCTACACCTTC. It specifies CASREEGAGSYGYTF.

This sequence joins TRBV3-1 (or the pseudogene TRBV3-2) and TRBJ1-1; 7 bases match TRBD1. Trimming at V came to 6 bases and at J to 0 bases, leaving 10 bases not matched to a gene. The V gene's germline CDR1 is LGHDT and CDR2 YNNKEL (reference sequence). The CDR3 is 16 residues long. Written as DNA, the CDR3 is TGTGCCAGCAGGGAAACAGGGGTTCTCATGAACACTGAAGCTTTCTTT. Its translation is CASRETGVLMNTEAFF.

Notes on this clone: This CDR3 is also generated by other DNA sequences in the sample. V and J are TRBV29-1 and TRBJ1-5; maybe TRBD1 (5 bases). The CDR3 contains 13 residues. V was trimmed by 7 bases and J by 1 base, leaving 11 bases between them. Germline lookup yields CDR1 SQVTM and CDR2 ANQGSEA. As DNA, the CDR3 is TGCAGCGCTGGGCAGGGAAGCAATCAGCCCCAGCATTTT. Amino acid sequence: CSAGQGSNQPQHF.

The J gene is TRBJ1-6, the V gene TRBV3-1 (or the pseudogene TRBV3-2); D possibly corresponds to TRBD1 (6 bases). Germline CDR1 reads LGHDT; CDR2 reads YNNKEL (reference sequence). The CDR3 contains 15 residues. V was pared by 2 bases and J by 8 bases, with 13 bases between. The CDR3 sequence is CASSQPTGNYSPLHF. Here the CDR3 DNA reads TGTGCCAGCAGCCAACCTACAGGGAATTATTCACCCCTCCACTTT.

The genes are TRBV18 and TRBJ2-5, with a possible D match to TRBD2 (5 bases). Trimming stripped 4 bases from V and 3 bases from J, with 30 bases between. The germline V gene encodes CDR1 KGHSH and CDR2 LQKENI. This CDR3 has 20 residues. As DNA, the CDR3 is TGTGCCAGCTCACGAACGTCCGGGATTGACACTTCAAATACCAAAGAGACCCAGTACTTC. Encoded protein: CASSRTSGIDTSNTKETQYF. The whole variable domain, remainder taken from reference TRBV18 and TRBJ2-5, is NAGVMQNPRHLVRRRGQEARLRCSPMKGHSHVYWYRQLPEEGLKFMVYLQKENIIDESGMPKERFSAEFPKEGPSILRIQQVVRGDSAAYFCASSRTSGIDTSNTKETQYFGPGTRLLVL.

Remarks on this clone: Other DNA sequences in this sample translate to the same CDR3. V and J are TRBV27 and TRBJ1-5; TRBD1 might be the D (5 bases). CDR1 and CDR2 from the germline V gene are MNHEY and SMNVEV (reference sequence). Trimming shortened V by 3 bases and J by 6 bases, and 12 bases separated the two germline ends. The CDR3 contains 14 residues. This CDR3 is CASSFRQGGQPQHF. In DNA form, the CDR3 reads TGTGCCAGCAGTTTCCGCCAGGGCGGTCAGCCCCAGCATTTT.

The chain carries TRBV5-6 and TRBJ2-7; 12 bases align to TRBD2. The length of the CDR3 is 15 residues. Germline loops: CDR1 SGHDT, CDR2 YYEEEE. V trimming: 3 bases; J trimming: 4 bases; junction bases outside the gene matches: 5. CDR3 DNA: TGTGCCAGCAGCTGGACTAGCGGGACAAAGTACGAGCAGTACTTC. This encodes CASSWTSGTKYEQYF.

The rearrangement links TRBV3-1 (or the pseudogene TRBV3-2) to TRBJ2-7, with TRBD1 identical over 7 bases. In germline, CDR1 is LGHDT, CDR2 YNNKEL (reference sequence). V lost 0 bases, J lost 4 bases, and 6 bases stayed unmatched. This CDR3 region has 15 residues. CDR3 amino acids: CASSQDRGFVYEQYF. CDR3 in DNA: TGTGCCAGCAGCCAAGACAGGGGGTTTGTTTACGAGCAGTACTTC.

The rearrangement uses TRBV4-1 and TRBJ1-2; no clear D. Germline CDR1 reads MGHRA; CDR2 reads YSYEKL. V lost 2 bases, J lost 4 bases, and 5 bases lay in between. There are 12 residues in the CDR3. CDR3 amino acids: CASSQTGYGYTF. The CDR3 DNA follows: TGCGCCAGCAGCCAAACGGGCTATGGCTACACCTTC.